This T cell receptor beta chain originates from a study of cytomegalovirus exposure and HLA in healthy donors. Study conclusions and caveats: For presence/absence analyses, sequencing depth was assumed to be roughly uniform across donors. Most TCR beta V segments were productive about 87% or about 30% of the time in an earlier analysis. Common viral pathogens (according to a later analysis) appeared linked to several of the most significant clusters.

This clone showed up just once. As yet, its antigen is unknown. The PCR contained 60 Vbeta and 13 Jbeta primers. Produced via immunoSEQ multiplex PCR; TCRdb's table is partial and in-frame only. This table holds about 98,000 clones, 75% to 80% found once. The CDR3 contains 15 residues. V lost 5 bases, J lost 4 bases, and 3 bases stayed unmatched. Germline CDR1 MNHEY, CDR2 SMNVEV (reference sequence). The origin of this receptor is a male donor in good health and CMV-seropositive. Sequencing input: PBMCs. The gene calls are TRBV27 and TRBJ2-7, with TRBD2 matching 15 bases. CDR3 sequence: CASSPGTSGRYEQYF. In DNA form, the CDR3 reads TGTGCCAGCAGTCCTGGGACTAGCGGGAGGTACGAGCAGTACTTC.